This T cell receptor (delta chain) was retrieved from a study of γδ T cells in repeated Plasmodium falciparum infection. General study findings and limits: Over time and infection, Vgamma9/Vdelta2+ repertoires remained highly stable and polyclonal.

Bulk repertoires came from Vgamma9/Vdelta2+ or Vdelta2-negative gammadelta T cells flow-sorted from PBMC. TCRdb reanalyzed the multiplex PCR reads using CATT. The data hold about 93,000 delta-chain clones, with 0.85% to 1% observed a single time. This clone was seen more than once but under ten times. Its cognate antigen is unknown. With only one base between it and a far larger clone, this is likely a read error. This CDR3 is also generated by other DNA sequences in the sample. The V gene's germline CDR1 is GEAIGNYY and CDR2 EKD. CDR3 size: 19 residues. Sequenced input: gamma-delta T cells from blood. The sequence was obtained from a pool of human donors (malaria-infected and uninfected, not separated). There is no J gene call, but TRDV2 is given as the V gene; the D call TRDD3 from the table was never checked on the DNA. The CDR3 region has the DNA TGTGCCTGTGACTCCGTTTTGATCCCTACTGGGGGATTCACCGATAAACTCATTTTT. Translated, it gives CACDSVLIPTGGFTDKLIF.